Below, 27 T cell receptor beta chains from the same sample are listed, as sequenced in a study of blood T cell repertoires in COVID-19 (dated by TCRdb to 2020 to 2022). Library preparation used the immunoSEQ multiplex PCR assay. In its TCRdb copy, this immuneACCESS table keeps in-frame sequences only and misses some clones. Where compared with another copy, unresolved V genes explain less than half of these, and the others have no known cause. The sample yields about 250,000 clones; around 80% were counted once. The top ten hold roughly 9.4% of the sample. Sequencing input: peripheral blood. These receptor sequences come from a man aged 35 to 55 with active or convalescent COVID-19.

This sequence joins TRBV5-1 and TRBJ1-6; unclear D gene. V was shortened by 1 base and J by 14 bases, with 13 bases between the two germline ends. This CDR3 comprises 13 residues. Germline CDR1 and CDR2: SGHRS and YFSETQ. CDR3 sequence reads: CASSLPPGEALHF. In nucleotides, the CDR3 is TGCGCCAGCAGCTTGCCTCCCGGCGAGGCCCTCCACTTT. Full variable domain (remainder filled in from reference TRBV5-1 and TRBJ1-6): KAGVTQTPRYLIKTRGQQVTLSCSPISGHRSVSWYQQTPGQGLQFLFEYFSETQRNKGNFPGRFSGRQFSNSRSEMNVSTLELGDSALYLCASSLPPGEALHFGNGTRLTVT.

The gene calls are TRBV28 and TRBJ2-7; D gene unclear. This CDR3 region has 15 residues. Germline lookup yields CDR1 MDHEN and CDR2 SYDVKM. V was clipped by 3 bases and J by 0 bases, with 12 bases between them. The CDR3 reads CASSLPDFSSYEQYF. CDR3 DNA sequence: TGTGCCAGCAGTTTGCCCGATTTTAGCTCCTACGAGCAGTACTTC.

The V gene is TRBV5-1, the J gene TRBJ2-7; 7 bases line up with TRBD1. CDR3 length: 14 amino acids. The trim removed 4 bases at V and 2 bases at J, leaving 6 bases unmatched. In germline, CDR1 is SGHRS, CDR2 YFSETQ. CDR3 bases: TGCGCCAGCAGCCTTAGGACAGGAACCTACGAGCAGTACTTC. Its translation: CASSLRTGTYEQYF.

This clone was picked up many times. The genes are TRBV7-9 and TRBJ2-2, with 7 positions matching TRBD1. Per germline, CDR1 SEHNR and CDR2 FQNEAQ (reference sequence). The V gene end was trimmed by 1 base and the J gene end by 2 bases; junction bases not matched to a gene: 1. This CDR3 region has 15 residues. CDR3 sequence (DNA): TGTGCCAGCAGCTTAGGACAGGGTAACACCGGGGAGCTGTTTTTT. The encoded protein is CASSLGQGNTGELFF.

The chain uses TRBV13 and TRBJ2-3; the match to TRBD1 covers 11 bases. V lost 5 bases, J lost 1 base, and 2 bases stayed unmatched. The length of the CDR3 is 15 residues. In germline, CDR1 is PRHDT, CDR2 FYEKMQ (reference sequence). In nucleotides, the CDR3 is TGTGCCAGCAGCCAGGGACAGGGGGGCACAGATACGCAGTATTTT. Its translation: CASSQGQGGTDTQYF. Drawing the rest from reference TRBV13 and TRBJ2-3, the complete variable domain is AAGVIQSPRHLIKEKRETATLKCYPIPRHDTVYWYQQGPGQDPQFLISFYEKMQSDKGSIPDRFSAQQFSDYHSELNMSSLELGDSALYFCASSQGQGGTDTQYFGPGTRLTVL.

This rearrangement joins TRBV5-5 to TRBJ1-2, with 7 bases fitting TRBD1. This CDR3 has 13 amino acids. CDR1 is SGHKS, CDR2 YYEKEE, per germline (reference sequence). Unmatched junction bases numbered 2, after V lost 2 bases and J lost 4 bases. Here the CDR3 DNA reads TGTGCCAGCAGCTTACACAGGGGCTATGGCTACACCTTC. Protein product: CASSLHRGYGYTF.

This chain uses TRBV2 with TRBJ1-5; D not certain. Deletions cut 4 bases from V and 0 bases from J, with 10 bases between. This CDR3 region has 15 residues. Germline CDR1 is SNHLY and CDR2 is FYNNEI. The CDR3 DNA is TGTGCCAGCAGTGGGAGGAGGGTTAGCAATCAGCCCCAGCATTTT. Encoded protein: CASSGRRVSNQPQHF.

The chain carries TRBV5-1 and TRBJ1-2, with 12 nucleotides matching TRBD1. Per germline, CDR1 SGHRS and CDR2 YFSETQ. The V and J ends lost 4 bases and 3 bases, in that order; junction bases with no gene match: 10. The CDR3 sequence is 17 residues long. The chain's CDR3 is CASSGKGQGAGYYGYTF. The CDR3 bases are TGCGCCAGCAGCGGAAAGGGACAGGGGGCTGGGTACTATGGCTACACCTTC.

This clone has just a few counts. Different DNA sequences within this sample yield the same CDR3. V is TRBV7-2 and J is TRBJ1-1, with D perhaps matching TRBD1 (6 bases). The germline V and J ends were trimmed by 3 bases and 0 bases, with 11 bases remaining between them. The germline V gene has CDR1 SGHTA and CDR2 FQGNSA. There are 15 residues in the CDR3. The CDR3 nucleotides are TGTGCCAGCAGCTTTGGACAGACGATGAACACTGAAGCTTTCTTT. Translated, it gives CASSFGQTMNTEAFF. Variable domain in full (rest from reference TRBV7-2 and TRBJ1-1): GAGVSQSPSNKVTEKGKDVELRCDPISGHTALYWYRQSLGQGLEFLIYFQGNSAPDKSGLPSDRFSAERTGGSVSTLTIQRTQQEDSAVYLCASSFGQTMNTEAFFGQGTRLTVV.

The chain links TRBV4-2 to TRBJ2-1; the match to TRBD2 covers 9 bases. Unmatched junction bases numbered 7, after V lost 1 base and J lost 9 bases. Looked up from germline, CDR1 is LGHNA and CDR2 is YNFKEQ. This CDR3 has 15 amino acids. This CDR3 reads CASSQGRGGVIEQFF. The DNA of the CDR3 is TGTGCCAGCAGCCAAGGGCGGGGGGGCGTTATTGAGCAGTTCTTC.

This rearrangement joins TRBV6-5 to TRBJ1-6; D is uncertain. The CDR3 extends over 13 amino acids. Trimming shortened V by 5 bases and J by 3 bases, and 5 bases separated the two germline ends. Germline V gene lookup returns CDR1 MNHEY and CDR2 SVGAGI. The CDR3 sequence is CASSQDYNSPLHF. CDR3 sequence (DNA): TGTGCCAGCAGTCAGGACTATAATTCACCCCTCCACTTT.

The CDR3 DNA is TGCGCCAGCAGCCCCCTTGGGAGGGGCTACACTGAAGCTTTCTTT. Protein sequence: CASSPLGRGYTEAFF. This sequence joins TRBV4-1 and TRBJ1-1, with D perhaps TRBD1 (5 bases). With 4 bases removed from V and 3 bases from J, the gap between germline ends came to 15 bases. The V gene's germline CDR1 is MGHRA and CDR2 YSYEKL. CDR3 size: 15 residues.

The chain employs TRBV7-2 and TRBJ2-5, with TRBD2 identical over 15 bases. The V gene's germline CDR1 is SGHTA and CDR2 FQGNSA. J gave up 5 bases and V 4 bases, and 8 bases lay outside the gene matches. This CDR3 region has 17 residues. The CDR3 sequence: CASSSGTSGRPGETQYF. In DNA, the CDR3 is TGTGCCAGCAGCTCCGGGACTAGCGGGAGGCCGGGGGAGACCCAGTACTTC.

This clone was observed a few times. The chain has TRBV27 and TRBJ1-1; TRBD1 might be the D (6 bases). Trimming took 3 bases from V and 4 from J, leaving 9 bases between them. From germline, CDR1 is MNHEY and CDR2 SMNVEV (reference sequence). There are 13 residues in the CDR3. CDR3 sequence: CASSFIRGTEAFF. As DNA, the CDR3 is TGTGCCAGCAGTTTTATCAGGGGCACTGAAGCTTTCTTT.

V usage is TRBV7-2 and J usage is TRBJ1-2, with no clear D. The ends were cut back, 7 bases at V and 8 bases at J, with 14 bases in the middle. CDR3 length: 12 residues. In germline, CDR1 is SGHTA, CDR2 FQGNSA. Here the CDR3 DNA reads TGTGCCAGCACCCCCTCCCTATGGGGCTACACCTTC. Translated, it gives CASTPSLWGYTF.

Note on this clone: The sample contains more than one DNA sequence encoding this CDR3. The chain joins TRBV6-5 to TRBJ1-1; TRBD1 might be the D (5 bases). The V gene lost 0 bases and the J gene lost 5 bases, with 10 bases spanning the gap. Looked up from germline, CDR1 is MNHEY and CDR2 is SVGAGI. This CDR3 spans 14 amino acids. CDR3 loop: CASSYSGGRTEAFF. The CDR3 DNA reads TGTGCCAGCAGTTACTCGGGGGGGAGGACTGAAGCTTTCTTT.

V and J are TRBV5-4 and TRBJ2-7, with TRBD2 as a possible D gene (6 bases). In germline, CDR1 is SGHNT, CDR2 YYREEE (reference sequence). The CDR3 loop spans 15 amino acids. Trimming stripped 0 bases from V and 2 bases from J, with 12 bases between. The chain's CDR3 is CASSLDFGGTYEQYF. The CDR3 DNA is TGTGCCAGCAGCTTGGATTTCGGGGGAACCTACGAGCAGTACTTC.

The chain is built from TRBV4-1 and TRBJ1-3, with a weak D call TRBD1 (5 bases). Germline values: CDR1 MGHRA, CDR2 YSYEKL. Trimming took 4 bases from V and 2 from J, leaving 15 bases between them. The CDR3 extends over 16 amino acids. The CDR3 DNA sequence: TGCGCCAGCAGCCGCCAAAGGGGAGGCGCTGGAAACACCATATATTTT. This sequence encodes CASSRQRGGAGNTIYF.

This chain connects TRBV5-1 to TRBJ2-7; the match to TRBD2 covers 11 bases. The germline gives CDR1 SGHRS, CDR2 YFSETQ. J gave up 1 base and V 0 bases, and 15 bases lay outside the gene matches. This CDR3 region has 20 residues. The CDR3 is CASSLVPGTSGVTLSYEQYF. The CDR3 DNA reads as TGCGCCAGCAGCTTGGTACCGGGGACTAGCGGAGTTACCCTTTCCTACGAGCAGTACTTC.

The chain combines TRBV6-1 with TRBJ1-1, with D unresolved. The germline CDR1 and CDR2 sequences are MNHNS and SASEGT. The V end lost 5 bases, the J end lost 5 bases, and 9 bases lay between the germline ends. The CDR3 spans 12 residues. DNA for the CDR3: TGTGCCAGCAGTAACGACGGGACTGAAGCTTTCTTT. Translated, it gives CASSNDGTEAFF.

The rearrangement links TRBV4-2 to TRBJ1-2; maybe TRBD1 (5 bases). The V end was cut by 0 bases, the J end by 5 bases, with 7 bases between. Germline CDR1 reads LGHNA; CDR2 reads YNFKEQ. The CDR3 runs 13 residues. The CDR3 loop reads CASSQDRVYGYTF. CDR3 DNA: TGTGCCAGCAGCCAAGACAGGGTGTATGGCTACACCTTC.

DNA of the CDR3: TGCAGCGTTGAAATTGGCACGCTTAGCACAGATACGCAGTATTTT. It encodes CSVEIGTLSTDTQYF. This sequence joins TRBV29-1 and TRBJ2-3; the D is unclear. Trimming took off 2 bases at V and 0 bases at J, with 12 bases between the two ends. The CDR3 is made up of 15 amino acids. Germline CDR1 reads SQVTM; CDR2 reads ANQGSEA.

The chain joins TRBV27 to TRBJ2-7; TRBD2 is a possible D gene (7 bases). The V end lost 8 bases, the J end lost 6 bases, and 11 bases lay between the germline ends. Germline V CDR1 and CDR2: MNHEY, SMNVEV (reference sequence). The CDR3 contains 11 residues. This chain's CDR3 is CASHRGGEQYF. CDR3 DNA: TGTGCCAGCCATAGGGGGGGCGAGCAGTACTTC.

This clone appeared a few times. The chain is built from TRBV19 and TRBJ1-1, with D perhaps TRBD1 (6 bases). The V gene's germline CDR1 is LNHDA and CDR2 SQIVND (reference sequence). V dropped 6 bases and J dropped 0 bases, with 14 bases sitting between them. The CDR3 runs 15 residues. This chain's CDR3 is CASRWQGQLNTEAFF. CDR3 DNA sequence: TGTGCCAGTAGATGGCAGGGGCAGCTGAACACTGAAGCTTTCTTT.

The chain employs TRBV27 and TRBJ1-1; D ambiguous. With 3 bases removed from V and 2 bases from J, the gap between germline ends came to 7 bases. Germline CDR1 is MNHEY and CDR2 is SMNVEV (reference sequence). The CDR3 contains 13 residues. The CDR3 protein is CASSFWANTEAFF. The CDR3 DNA follows: TGTGCCAGCAGTTTTTGGGCAAACACTGAAGCTTTCTTT.

The CDR3 region is CASGIVTMGGIPSGYTF. CDR3 in DNA: TGCGCCAGCGGGATAGTGACCATGGGGGGGATCCCCTCGGGCTACACCTTC. The rearrangement links TRBV5-1 to TRBJ1-2; D is perhaps TRBD1 (5 bases). V lost 7 bases to trimming and J lost 8 bases, with 30 bases between them. From germline, CDR1 is SGHRS and CDR2 YFSETQ. The CDR3 runs to 17 residues.

The chain recombines TRBV4-1 with TRBJ1-1; D is possibly TRBD1 (5 bases). V lost 0 bases and J 5 bases, leaving 13 bases between the germline ends. Germline V lookup: CDR1 MGHRA, CDR2 YSYEKL. The CDR3 has 15 amino acids. Here the CDR3 DNA reads TGCGCCAGCAGCCAAGATAGCGCTGGGGGGACTGAAGCTTTCTTT. Its protein product is CASSQDSAGGTEAFF.